These 19 T cell receptor beta chains were sequenced from one sample in a study of cytotoxic CD8 clonotypes in ibrutinib-treated CLL (dated by TCRdb to the early 2020s). Library method: the immunoSEQ multiplex PCR assay. The source is immuneACCESS, and TCRdb retained only in-frame sequences with V and J called. Part of the clones is not carried over; for the studies checked, unresolved V genes explain less than half of this, and the remainder is unexplained. The sample table holds hundreds of thousands of clones, of which 60% to 75% were seen once. Just over 15% of the sample comes from the top ten. What this sample's time point label stands for: roughly 2 years on ibrutinib. Source: PBMCs, taken after 24 months of ibrutinib treatment. These TCRs come from a human donor with chronic lymphocytic leukemia.

V and J are TRBV2 and TRBJ1-5; D is unresolved. The CDR3 runs to 13 residues. Germline CDR1 reads SNHLY; CDR2 reads FYNNEI. The V and J ends lost 6 bases and 7 bases respectively, with 13 bases between them. CDR3 sequence: CASRYSGSQPQHF. In DNA form, the CDR3 reads TGTGCCAGCAGATATTCGGGGAGCCAGCCCCAGCATTTT.

Written as DNA, the CDR3 is TGTGCCAGCAGCTTATCTCCACTAGCGGGACCAGATACGCAGTATTTT. It is translated as CASSLSPLAGPDTQYF. The chain couples TRBV11-1 to TRBJ2-3; 10 bases map to TRBD2. The CDR3 is 16 residues long. CDR1 and CDR2 from the germline V gene are SGHAT and FQDESV (reference sequence). The J segment lost 4 bases and the V segment lost 2 bases, leaving 6 bases of the junction unmatched.

The rearrangement joins TRBV4-3 to TRBJ1-4; 8 bases align to TRBD1. The junction had 6 bases not matched to a gene; V was cut back by 0 bases and J by 3 bases. In germline, CDR1 is LGHNA, CDR2 YSLEER. The CDR3 totals 17 residues. The CDR3 loop is CASSQDALQGANEKLFF. The CDR3 DNA reads as TGCGCCAGCAGCCAAGATGCCCTACAGGGGGCTAATGAAAAACTGTTTTTT.

The CDR3 protein is CASRQRTGDNQPQHF. The CDR3 bases are TGCGCCAGCAGACAAAGGACAGGCGACAATCAGCCCCAGCATTTT. The genes are TRBV5-1 and TRBJ1-5, with 7 bases aligning to TRBD1. Germline V CDR1 and CDR2: SGHRS, YFSETQ. CDR3 length: 15 amino acids. V trimming: 5 bases; J trimming: 3 bases; junction bases outside the gene matches: 8.

The chain is built from TRBV30 and TRBJ2-7; no definite D call. Germline assignment: CDR1 GTSNPN and CDR2 SVGIG (reference sequence). The CDR3 spans 12 residues. Trimming left V 4 bases short and J 0 bases short, with 7 bases between. CDR3 sequence (DNA): TGTGCCTGGACCGACGGCTCCTACGAGCAGTACTTC. Protein: CAWTDGSYEQYF. The full variable domain, rest sourced from reference TRBV30 and TRBJ2-7, is SQTIHQWPATLVQPVGSPLSLECTVEGTSNPNLYWYRQAAGRGLQLLFYSVGIGQISSEVPQNLSASRPQDRQFILSSKKLLLSDSGFYLCAWTDGSYEQYFGPGTRLTVT.

The chain combines TRBV9 with TRBJ2-3, with D possibly being TRBD1 (5 bases). V was trimmed by 0 bases and J by 4 bases, leaving 9 bases between them. Germline CDR1 and CDR2: SGDLS and YYNGEE. CDR3 length: 14 amino acids. The CDR3 DNA reads as TGTGCCAGCAGCGTAGAGACAGATCCAGATACGCAGTATTTT. This encodes CASSVETDPDTQYF. Using reference TRBV9 and TRBJ2-3 for the parts outside the CDR3, the full variable domain is DSGVTQTPKHLITATGQRVTLRCSPRSGDLSVYWYQQSLDQGLQFLIQYYNGEERAKGNILERFSAQQFPDLHSELNLSSLELGDSALYFCASSVETDPDTQYFGPGTRLTVL.

The genes are TRBV11-2 and TRBJ1-2; no firm D call. The V end lost 0 bases, the J end lost 8 bases, and 16 bases lay between the germline ends. The CDR3 contains 15 residues. Germline V lookup: CDR1 SGHAT, CDR2 FQNNGV. This CDR3 reads CASSLDLRLTGGYTF. DNA of the CDR3: TGTGCCAGCAGCTTAGATCTTCGTCTAACCGGGGGCTACACCTTC.

V is TRBV5-1 and J is TRBJ2-7, with 12 bases aligning to TRBD2. The germline V gene encodes CDR1 SGHRS and CDR2 YFSETQ. This CDR3 spans 15 amino acids. The ends lost 4 bases at V and 3 bases at J; junction bases unmatched: 5. CDR3 bases: TGCGCCAGCAGCGCGGGACTAGCGGGTTTCTACGAGCAGTACTTC. Protein product: CASSAGLAGFYEQYF.

This rearrangement joins TRBV4-2 to TRBJ2-7; maybe TRBD1 (5 bases). Germline values: CDR1 LGHNA, CDR2 YNFKEQ. Trimming stripped 4 bases from V and 2 bases from J, with 12 bases between. The CDR3 contains 14 residues. CDR3 DNA: TGTGCCAGCAGCCCTCAGGGTTTAGCCTACGAGCAGTACTTC. This encodes CASSPQGLAYEQYF.

The chain uses TRBV29-1 and TRBJ1-3; D unclear. The CDR3 has 14 amino acids. From germline, CDR1 is SQVTM and CDR2 ANQGSEA. Trimming left V 5 bases short and J 0 bases short, with 11 bases between. CDR3 nucleotides: TGCAGCGTTTATACAGAACGCTCTGGAAACACCATATATTTT. It yields the protein CSVYTERSGNTIYF.

The chain is built from TRBV6-5 and TRBJ1-2; no definite D call. The CDR3 is 12 amino acids. Germline CDR1 is MNHEY and CDR2 is SVGAGI. Trimming took 6 bases from V and 4 from J, leaving 9 bases between them. The CDR3 DNA reads as TGTGCCAGCAGGCACACTACCTATGGCTACACCTTC. Translated, it gives CASRHTTYGYTF.

As for this clone: The junction departs from germline at one end; a sequencing error may be responsible. The chain carries TRBV10-3 and TRBJ1-2; D is uncertain. The CDR3 sequence is 9 residues long. Germline lookup yields CDR1 ENHRY and CDR2 SYGVKD. In DNA, the CDR3 is TGTGCCATCAGTGAATCGGAGTTCTTC. It translates to CAISESEFF.

The rearrangement joins TRBV9 to TRBJ2-2, with D maybe TRBD2 (6 bases). The CDR3 length is 15 residues. Germline V gives CDR1 SGDLS, CDR2 YYNGEE. V lost 3 bases and J lost 6, with 15 bases in between. The CDR3 sequence is CASSGRLEWAGELFF. CDR3 sequence (DNA): TGTGCCAGCAGCGGAAGACTAGAATGGGCCGGGGAGCTGTTTTTT.

The chain employs TRBV7-2 and TRBJ1-5; no reliable D call. Per the germline V gene, CDR1 is SGHTA and CDR2 is FQGNSA. The CDR3 runs to 12 residues. With 1 base removed from V and 13 bases from J, the gap between germline ends came to 11 bases. The CDR3 here is CASSLDLGPQHF. DNA for the CDR3: TGTGCCAGCAGCTTAGACCTCGGACCACAGCATTTT.

J is TRBJ2-7 and V is TRBV11-2, with D tentatively TRBD2 (7 bases). Trimming removed 5 bases from V and 1 base from J, with 12 bases in between. Germline CDR1 reads SGHAT; CDR2 reads FQNNGV. The CDR3 is made up of 14 amino acids. The CDR3 protein is CASSVRGGSYEQYF. The CDR3 DNA follows: TGTGCCAGCAGCGTAAGGGGGGGGTCCTACGAGCAGTACTTC.

V gene TRBV7-8 combines with J gene TRBJ2-5; 7 bases align to TRBD2. The length of the CDR3 is 13 residues. CDR1 and CDR2 from the germline V gene are SGHVS and FQNEAQ. V lost 2 bases to trimming and J lost 4 bases; unmatched junction nucleotides: 1. Here the CDR3 reads CASSLLAGETQYF. The CDR3 nucleotides read TGTGCCAGCAGCTTATTAGCGGGAGAGACCCAGTACTTC.

The gene calls are TRBV14 and TRBJ2-3; tentative D call: TRBD1 (5 bases). The CDR3 runs 16 residues. Germline CDR1 and CDR2: SGHDN and FVKESK. V was cut by 1 base and J by 6 bases, with 17 bases left in between. The CDR3 sequence is CASSQVAGHFSDTQYF. The CDR3 DNA is TGTGCCAGCAGCCAAGTAGCAGGGCACTTTTCCGATACGCAGTATTTT.

The rearrangement uses TRBV6-5 and TRBJ1-2; D remains ambiguous. Germline V gene sequence: CDR1 MNHEY, CDR2 SVGAGI. The V end was cut by 2 bases, the J end by 2 bases, with 9 bases between. CDR3 size: 14 residues. The CDR3 DNA is TGTGCCAGCAGTTACGACGGAAAAAACTATGGCTACACCTTC. It is translated as CASSYDGKNYGYTF.

The rearrangement links TRBV29-1 to TRBJ1-1, with D possibly being TRBD1 (5 bases). V lost 7 bases and J lost 0, with 15 bases in between. CDR1 SQVTM and CDR2 ANQGSEA come from the germline V gene. The CDR3 extends over 14 amino acids. In DNA, the CDR3 is TGCAGCGGGGAAGCAGGGTGGATGAACACTGAAGCTTTCTTT. Its protein product is CSGEAGWMNTEAFF.